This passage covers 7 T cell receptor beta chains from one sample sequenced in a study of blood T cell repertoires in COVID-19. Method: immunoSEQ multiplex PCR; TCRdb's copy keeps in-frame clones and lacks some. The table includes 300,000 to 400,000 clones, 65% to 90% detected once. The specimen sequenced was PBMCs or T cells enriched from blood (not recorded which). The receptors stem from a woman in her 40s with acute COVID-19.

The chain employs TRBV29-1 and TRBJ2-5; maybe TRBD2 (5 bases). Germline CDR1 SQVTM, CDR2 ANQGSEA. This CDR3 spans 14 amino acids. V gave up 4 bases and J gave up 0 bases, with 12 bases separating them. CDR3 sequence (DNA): TGCAGCGTTGCGGGAAGAGCTAACCAAGAGACCCAGTACTTC. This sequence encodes CSVAGRANQETQYF.

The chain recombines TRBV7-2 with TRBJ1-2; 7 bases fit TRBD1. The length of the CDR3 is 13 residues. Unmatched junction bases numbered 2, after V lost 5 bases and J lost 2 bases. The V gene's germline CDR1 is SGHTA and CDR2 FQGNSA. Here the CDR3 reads CASSRDSNYGYTF. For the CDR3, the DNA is TGTGCCAGCAGCCGGGACAGCAACTATGGCTACACCTTC.

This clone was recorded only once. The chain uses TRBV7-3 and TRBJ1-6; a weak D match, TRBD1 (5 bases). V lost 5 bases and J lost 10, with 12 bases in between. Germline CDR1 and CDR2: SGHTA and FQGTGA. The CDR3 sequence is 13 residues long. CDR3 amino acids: CASSTTVLSPLHF. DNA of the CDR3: TGTGCCAGCAGCACGACAGTTCTCTCACCCCTCCACTTT.

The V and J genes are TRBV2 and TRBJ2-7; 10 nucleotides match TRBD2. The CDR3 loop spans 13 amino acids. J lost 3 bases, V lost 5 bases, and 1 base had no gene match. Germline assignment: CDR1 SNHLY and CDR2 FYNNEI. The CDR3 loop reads CASSSGRDYEQYF. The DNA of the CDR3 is TGTGCCAGCAGTAGCGGGAGGGACTACGAGCAGTACTTC.

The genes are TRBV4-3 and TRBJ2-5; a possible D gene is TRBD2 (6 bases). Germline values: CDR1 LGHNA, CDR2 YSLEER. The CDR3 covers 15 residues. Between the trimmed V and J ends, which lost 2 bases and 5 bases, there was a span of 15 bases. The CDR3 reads CASSQTHGRWETQYF. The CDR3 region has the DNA TGCGCCAGCAGCCAAACACATGGGAGGTGGGAGACCCAGTACTTC.

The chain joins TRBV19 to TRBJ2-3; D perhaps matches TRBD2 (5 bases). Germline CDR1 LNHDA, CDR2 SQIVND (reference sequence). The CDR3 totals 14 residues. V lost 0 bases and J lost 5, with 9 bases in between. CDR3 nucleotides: TGTGCCAGTAGTATAGATCAACGGGGAGATACGCAGTATTTT. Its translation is CASSIDQRGDTQYF.

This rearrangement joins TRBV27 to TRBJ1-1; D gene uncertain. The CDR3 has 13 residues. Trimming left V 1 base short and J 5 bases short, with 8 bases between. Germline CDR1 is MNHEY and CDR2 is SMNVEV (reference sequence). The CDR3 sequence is CASSLWGETEAFF. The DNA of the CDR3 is TGTGCCAGCAGTTTATGGGGAGAGACTGAAGCTTTCTTT.